These 18 T cell receptor beta chains were all obtained from the same sample, sequenced in a study of blood T cells in healthy people across ages. A second roughly 6 to 11 cycle PCR used barcoded and J-beta primers. TCRdb passed the 5' RACE reads through MiXCR, listing each CDR3 protein once. The profile shows about 780,000 distinct CDR3 sequences, about 42% of them singletons. The specimen sequenced was blood. Receptor source: an older man in good health.

The V gene is TRBV20-1, the J gene TRBJ1-5, with D possibly TRBD1 on 5 matching bases. This CDR3 contains 12 residues. CDR1 is DFQATT, CDR2 SNEGSKA, per germline (reference sequence). V was pared by 8 bases and J by 8 bases, with 16 bases between. In DNA, the CDR3 is TGCAGTCCTACAAGGGGCGATGAGCCCCAGCATTTT. Protein: CSPTRGDEPQHF.

This clonotype was detected only a few times. The CDR3, as DNA: TGCGCCAGCAGCTTGGCCTTTGCAGGGGCAGATACGCAGTATTTT. Translated, it gives CASSLAFAGADTQYF. The chain carries TRBV5-1 and TRBJ2-3; D perhaps matches TRBD1 (6 bases). V dropped 0 bases and J dropped 4 bases, with 12 bases sitting between them. CDR3 length: 15 amino acids. Per the germline V gene, CDR1 is SGHRS and CDR2 is YFSETQ.

V gene TRBV2 combines with J gene TRBJ2-3, with unresolved D. CDR1 and CDR2 (germline): SNHLY, FYNNEI. The V end lost 4 bases, the J end lost 6 bases, and 14 bases lay between the germline ends. The CDR3 runs 14 residues. CDR3 residues: CASSATRGPDTQYF. CDR3 DNA: TGTGCCAGCAGTGCCACTCGTGGGCCGGATACGCAGTATTTT. Using reference TRBV2 and TRBJ2-3 for the parts outside the CDR3, the full variable domain is EPEVTQTPSHQVTQMGQEVILRCVPISNHLYFYWYRQILGQKVEFLVSFYNNEISEKSEIFDDQFSVERPDGSNFTLKIRSTKLEDSAMYFCASSATRGPDTQYFGPGTRLTVL.

This chain joins TRBV6-5 and TRBJ2-7; TRBD1 or TRBD2 may be the D gene (5 bases each). V gave up 8 bases and J gave up 7 bases, with 18 bases separating them. In germline, CDR1 is MNHEY, CDR2 SVGAGI. This CDR3 has 13 residues. The CDR3 DNA is TGTGCCAGCCGACGAGAGGGGTTGGGGGAGCAGTACTTC. Translated: CASRREGLGEQYF.

This clonotype has at least ten counts. A read error is possible here, since a much larger clone lies one base away. V and J are TRBV9 and TRBJ2-7; D is unresolved. Germline-derived CDR1 and CDR2 are SGDLS and YYNGEE. The CDR3 is 17 amino acids. V lost 3 bases, J lost 7 bases, and 26 bases lay in between. Here the CDR3 reads CASSAAQLPIGSNEQYF. The CDR3, as DNA: TGTGCCAGCAGCGCCGCTCAACTCCCTATCGGATCCAATGAGCAGTACTTC. The whole variable domain, remainder taken from reference TRBV9 and TRBJ2-7, is DSGVTQTPKHLITATGQRVTLRCSPRSGDLSVYWYQQSLDQGLQFLIQYYNGEERAKGNILERFSAQQFPDLHSELNLSSLELGDSALYFCASSAAQLPIGSNEQYFGPGTRLTVT.

Worth noting for this clonotype: This may come from a read error, since a much larger clone is one base off. The V gene is TRBV12-3 or TRBV12-4, the J gene TRBJ2-5, with a possible D match to TRBD2 (5 bases). The CDR3 contains 15 residues. Trimming took 3 bases from V and 5 from J, leaving 16 bases between them. The CDR3: CASSFYTRRFETQYF. For the CDR3, the DNA is TGTGCCAGCAGTTTCTATACTAGGAGATTCGAGACCCAGTACTTC.

The chain employs TRBV9 and TRBJ1-1; D not resolved. The CDR3 contains 15 residues. V was cut by 5 bases and J by 1 base, with 15 bases left in between. Germline V lookup: CDR1 SGDLS, CDR2 YYNGEE. The CDR3 reads CASRVGVGENTEAFF. Written as DNA, the CDR3 is TGTGCCAGCAGGGTCGGGGTAGGAGAGAACACTGAAGCTTTCTTT.

In its sample, this clonotype was seen once. J is TRBJ2-7 and V is TRBV9, with D hard to call. The germline CDR1 and CDR2 sequences are SGDLS and YYNGEE. Between the trimmed V and J ends, which lost 0 bases and 6 bases, there was a span of 13 bases. This CDR3 contains 14 residues. The chain's CDR3 is CASSVEELMAEQYF. CDR3 nucleotides: TGTGCCAGCAGCGTAGAGGAGCTTATGGCCGAGCAGTACTTC.

Comment on this clonotype: Its ends do not fully match the called genes, so a read error is possible. The rearrangement joins TRBV12-3 or TRBV12-4 to TRBJ2-3; D is uncertain. CDR3 length equals 15 residues. CDR3 amino acids: CASRLGQRGTDTQYF. The CDR3 DNA reads TGTGCCAGCAGGTTAGGCCAGCGTGGCACAGATACGCAGTATTTT.

This clonotype was recorded a few times. The chain combines TRBV24-1 with TRBJ2-5; D tentatively reads TRBD1 or TRBD2 (5 bases each). Germline CDR1 and CDR2: KGHDR and SFDVKD. The CDR3 contains 14 residues. Trimming left V 4 bases short and J 11 bases short, with 19 bases between. CDR3 protein: CATSEGRRYNEQYF. In nucleotides, the CDR3 is TGTGCCACCAGTGAGGGACGGCGATACAATGAGCAGTACTTC.

The chain is built from TRBV28 and TRBJ2-7; 9 positions agree with TRBD2. The CDR3 runs to 15 residues. Looked up from germline, CDR1 is MDHEN and CDR2 is SYDVKM. V lost 5 bases and J lost 3; bases outside the gene matches: 8. The DNA of the CDR3 is TGTGCCAGCAGTCCCATGGCGGGAGGGTTCTACGAGCAGTACTTC. Its translation is CASSPMAGGFYEQYF.

Only a few counts were recorded for this clonotype. This CDR3 is CSVVADPNYEQYF. The CDR3 region has the DNA TGCAGCGTTGTAGCGGACCCTAACTACGAGCAGTACTTC. The J gene is TRBJ2-7, the V gene TRBV29-1; D might be TRBD2 (6 bases). Trimming pared 4 bases from V and 3 bases from J, leaving 13 bases between. Germline values: CDR1 SQVTM, CDR2 ANQGSEA. This CDR3 has 13 residues.

The chain has TRBV29-1 and TRBJ2-6; TRBD1 might be the D (5 bases). CDR1 is SQVTM and CDR2 is ANQGSEA in the germline V gene. V gave up 2 bases and J gave up 4 bases, with 9 bases separating them. The CDR3 has 14 residues. As DNA, the CDR3 is TGCAGCGTTGAATCAGGGAAGGGGGCCAACGTCCTGACTTTC. It yields the protein CSVESGKGANVLTF.

This rearrangement joins TRBV5-1 to TRBJ2-5; D is unresolved. Deletions cut 4 bases from V and 2 bases from J, with 12 bases between. This CDR3 contains 14 residues. CDR1 is SGHRS and CDR2 is YFSETQ in the germline V gene. The CDR3 here is CASSVVAEQETQYF. In DNA form, the CDR3 reads TGCGCCAGCAGCGTGGTGGCAGAGCAAGAGACCCAGTACTTC.

In regard to this clonotype: It may be a read error: a sequence one base away is much more abundant. J is TRBJ2-1 and V is TRBV4-3; 7 bases are a match to TRBD2. Germline lookup yields CDR1 LGHNA and CDR2 YSLEER. This CDR3 spans 15 amino acids. This CDR3 reads CASSQEGRANNEQCF. CDR3 nucleotides: TGCGCCAGCAGCCAAGAAGGGAGGGCTAACAATGAGCAGTGCTTC.

A few counts support this clonotype. The rearrangement uses TRBV29-1 and TRBJ2-7; 8 bases match TRBD2. CDR3 length: 17 amino acids. Germline assignment: CDR1 SQVTM and CDR2 ANQGSEA. V lost 6 bases and J lost 0; bases outside the gene matches: 16. The CDR3 is CSVSGGVRGRSSYEQYF. CDR3 bases: TGCAGCGTCTCGGGGGGCGTGCGCGGGAGGAGCTCCTACGAGCAGTACTTC.

This clonotype was counted between two and nine times. The junction departs from the called germline gene at one end, perhaps through a read error. This chain connects TRBV7-2 to TRBJ1-5; D is undetermined. Germline-derived CDR1 and CDR2 are SGHTA and FQGNSA. The CDR3 is 13 residues long. The CDR3 reads CASSLVLRQAQHF. CDR3 nucleotide sequence: TGTGCCAGCAGCTTAGTGCTGCGTCAGGCCCAGCATTTT.

This clonotype showed up just once. The rearrangement joins TRBV29-1 to TRBJ2-7, with D hard to call. The CDR3 totals 12 residues. Germline assignment: CDR1 SQVTM and CDR2 ANQGSEA. CDR3 in amino acids: CNAERNNNEQYF. The CDR3, as DNA: TGCAACGCCGAACGGAATAACAATGAGCAGTACTTC.